The source of this T cell receptor (beta chain) is a study of T cells expressing NK-cell markers. This CDR3 spans 16 amino acids. Germline lookup yields CDR1 SGHRS and CDR2 YFSETQ. Reprocessing the 5' RACE reads, TCRdb reports a single entry for every CDR3 protein and omits DNA. This sample's table reports roughly 180,000 distinct CDR3 sequences. Material: blood T cells: a sorted CD56 or NKG2C T cell subset, CD4+ or CD8+ T cells, or bulk PBMC T cells (not recorded which). The V call is TRBV5-1, the J call TRBJ2-1. This TCR came from a woman between 18 and 70 years old in good health. Here the CDR3 reads CASSSAGGNSYNEQFF.